Presented here are 26 T cell receptor beta chains from one specimen sequenced in a study of shared clonotypes between healthy human individuals. This table comes from immunoSEQ multiplex PCR, and its TCRdb copy is limited to in-frame clones, with some not included. The sample lists about 1.5 million clones; 98% were seen once. The specimen sequenced was naive CD4+ T cells sorted from blood. This sample's subset: CD45RA+ positively selected. Receptor source: a man aged 25-45 years in good health.

The rearrangement links TRBV4-1 to TRBJ2-7, with 7 bases lining up with TRBD2. V dropped 4 bases and J dropped 6; count of bases not matched to a gene: 12. The length of the CDR3 is 15 residues. The germline gives CDR1 MGHRA, CDR2 YSYEKL. The CDR3 nucleotides read TGCGCCAGCAGCCCGACCCGCGGGAGCGTTTTCGAGCAGTACTTC. Translating it yields CASSPTRGSVFEQYF.

Only one count was recorded for this clone. Other DNA variants within this sample encode the same CDR3. Here the CDR3 reads CASSPRTGGTDTQYF. The DNA of the CDR3 is TGTGCCAGCTCACCCCGGACAGGAGGCACAGATACGCAGTATTTT. This chain links TRBV18 with TRBJ2-3; 7 nucleotides match TRBD1. J lost 1 base, V lost 3 bases, and 4 bases had no gene match. Germline loops: CDR1 KGHSH, CDR2 LQKENI. The length of the CDR3 is 15 residues. The variable domain in full, with the rest retrieved from reference TRBV18 and TRBJ2-3, is NAGVMQNPRHLVRRRGQEARLRCSPMKGHSHVYWYRQLPEEGLKFMVYLQKENIIDESGMPKERFSAEFPKEGPSILRIQQVVRGDSAAYFCASSPRTGGTDTQYFGPGTRLTVL.

The gene calls are TRBV6-6 and TRBJ1-1, with no clear D. Germline CDR1 is MNHNY and CDR2 is SVGAGI (reference sequence). V gave up 5 bases and J gave up 7 bases, with 14 bases separating them. This CDR3 comprises 13 residues. The CDR3 DNA reads as TGTGCCAGCAGTCCCCGACGTGAAAGTGAAGCTTTCTTT. It yields the protein CASSPRRESEAFF.

This clone was detected once. The rearrangement uses TRBV7-9 and TRBJ2-7; no definite D call. CDR1 and CDR2 from the germline V gene are SEHNR and FQNEAQ (reference sequence). V was cut by 8 bases and J by 2 bases, with 13 bases left in between. The CDR3 covers 13 residues. The CDR3 region has the DNA TGTGCCAGCGGGAAAACCGGACCCTACGAGCAGTACTTC. Its translation is CASGKTGPYEQYF.

The gene calls are TRBV2 and TRBJ2-1; D is possibly TRBD1 (6 bases). V was trimmed by 1 base and J by 4 bases, leaving 11 bases between them. Germline lookup yields CDR1 SNHLY and CDR2 FYNNEI. This CDR3 is built from 15 residues. CDR3 residues: CASSEESRGYNEQFF. In nucleotides, the CDR3 is TGTGCCAGCAGTGAAGAATCTAGGGGGTACAATGAGCAGTTCTTC.

This rearrangement joins TRBV9 to TRBJ2-1; unclear D gene. This CDR3 region has 16 residues. Trimming stripped 1 base from V and 0 bases from J, with 11 bases between. Germline values: CDR1 SGDLS, CDR2 YYNGEE. The CDR3 nucleotides read TGTGCCAGCAGCGTACATGGAAATAGCTCCTACAATGAGCAGTTCTTC. It codes for CASSVHGNSSYNEQFF.

This chain links TRBV28 with TRBJ1-4, with D uncertain. This CDR3 has 14 residues. Trimming cost V 7 bases and J 7 bases, with 16 bases left between them. Germline CDR1 reads MDHEN; CDR2 reads SYDVKM. For the CDR3, the DNA is TGTGCCAGCAACACGGGCCTCGAGGGTGAAAAACTGTTTTTT. Protein: CASNTGLEGEKLFF.

In its sample, this clone was seen once. This chain connects TRBV25-1 to TRBJ1-3; D might be TRBD1 (6 bases). CDR1 and CDR2 (germline): MGHDK, SYGVNS. The ends were cut back, 3 bases at V and 11 bases at J, with 14 bases in the middle. CDR3 size: 13 residues. As DNA, the CDR3 is TGTGCCAGCAGTGATTCGCGACAGGTCCCCATATATTTT. It yields the protein CASSDSRQVPIYF.

V is TRBV27 and J is TRBJ1-5; TRBD1 might be the D (6 bases). The CDR3 has 14 amino acids. Trimming took 2 bases from V and 7 from J, leaving 12 bases between them. Germline V CDR1 and CDR2: MNHEY, SMNVEV (reference sequence). CDR3 sequence (DNA): TGTGCCAGCAGTTTAGCAGGGGTCGGACAGCCCCAGCATTTT. Translating it yields CASSLAGVGQPQHF.

The chain is built from TRBV7-2 and TRBJ2-7; possible D gene TRBD2, 6 bases. Germline assignment: CDR1 SGHTA and CDR2 FQGNSA. V shed 4 bases and J shed 4 bases, with 23 bases lying between them. This CDR3 comprises 17 residues. CDR3 amino acids: CASSSRENLVLVYEQYF. In DNA form, the CDR3 reads TGTGCCAGCAGCTCCCGGGAGAATCTTGTTTTGGTATACGAGCAGTACTTC.

The chain uses TRBV29-1 and TRBJ2-3, with a tentative D call TRBD1 (5 bases). CDR3 length: 12 residues. Between the trimmed V and J ends, which lost 2 bases and 4 bases, there was a span of 7 bases. Germline V gene lookup returns CDR1 SQVTM and CDR2 ANQGSEA. The CDR3 here is CSVEQGADTQYF. CDR3 coding DNA: TGCAGCGTTGAACAGGGTGCAGATACGCAGTATTTT.

As concerns this clone: Within the sample, other DNA sequences also encode this same CDR3. The rearrangement links TRBV9 to TRBJ2-7; perhaps TRBD2 as D (6 bases). CDR3 length equals 14 residues. V gave up 1 base and J gave up 0 bases, with 8 bases separating them. Germline lookup yields CDR1 SGDLS and CDR2 YYNGEE. CDR3 nucleotide sequence: TGTGCCAGCAGCGTATACGGGAGCTCCTACGAGCAGTACTTC. Translating gives CASSVYGSSYEQYF.

The chain is built from TRBV9 and TRBJ2-7; D unclear. The CDR3 totals 14 residues. Germline V gene sequence: CDR1 SGDLS, CDR2 YYNGEE. V was shortened by 4 bases and J by 0 bases, with 11 bases between the two germline ends. The DNA for the CDR3 is TGTGCCAGCAGCAAAATAGATGCCTCCTACGAGCAGTACTTC. This encodes CASSKIDASYEQYF.

As for this clone: The same CDR3 also results from other DNA sequences found in this sample. The chain carries TRBV5-1 and TRBJ1-3, with no clear D. CDR1 is SGHRS, CDR2 YFSETQ, per germline. CDR3 size: 13 residues. V lost 7 bases and J 3 bases, leaving 11 bases between the germline ends. The DNA for the CDR3 is TGCGCCAGCTCAGAAGGGAGTGGAAACACCATATATTTT. Protein product: CASSEGSGNTIYF.

The chain joins TRBV6-1 to TRBJ2-5, with no clear D. This CDR3 is built from 13 residues. Trimming removed 4 bases from V and 1 base from J, with 7 bases in between. From germline, CDR1 is MNHNS and CDR2 SASEGT. The CDR3 protein is CASSGQSQETQYF. CDR3 DNA sequence: TGTGCCAGCAGTGGACAAAGCCAAGAGACCCAGTACTTC.

The rearrangement uses TRBV18 and TRBJ2-3, with a weak D call TRBD2 (6 bases). CDR3 size: 15 residues. V was pared by 5 bases and J by 4 bases, with 16 bases between. The germline CDR1 and CDR2 sequences are KGHSH and LQKENI. For the CDR3, the DNA is TGTGCCAGCTCAACCTTGGGGGGAGGCGCAGATACGCAGTATTTT. Its translation is CASSTLGGGADTQYF.

The count of this clone is one. The chain uses TRBV11-1 and TRBJ2-1, with 10 bases identical to TRBD1. Germline CDR1 SGHAT, CDR2 FQDESV (reference sequence). This CDR3 region has 16 residues. J lost 5 bases, V lost 6 bases, and 10 bases had no gene match. CDR3 residues: CASSLGTGVVNNEQFF. As DNA, the CDR3 is TGTGCCAGCAGTCTCGGGACAGGGGTGGTCAACAATGAGCAGTTCTTC.

The gene calls are TRBV4-1 and TRBJ1-5; tentatively, D is TRBD1 (5 bases). With 6 bases removed from V and 2 bases from J, the gap between germline ends came to 11 bases. The CDR3 extends over 14 amino acids. Germline-derived CDR1 and CDR2 are MGHRA and YSYEKL. The CDR3 bases are TGCGCCAGCAGTAAGGGGACCCGCAATCAGCCCCAGCATTTT. Protein sequence: CASSKGTRNQPQHF.

The chain employs TRBV18 and TRBJ2-6; D gene uncertain. The germline CDR1 and CDR2 sequences are KGHSH and LQKENI. This CDR3 comprises 15 residues. V lost 2 bases and J lost 1, with 6 bases in between. The CDR3, as DNA: TGTGCCAGCTCACCAGGTGAGTCTGGGGCCAACGTCCTGACTTTC. This sequence encodes CASSPGESGANVLTF.

This chain joins TRBV12-2 and TRBJ2-4; the DNA was not used to check the table's D call, TRBD1. TRBV12-2 is deemed a pseudogene. This CDR3 region has 18 residues. DNA for the CDR3: TGTGCAAGTCGCTTTCGCAGGGGAAGTCAAAGGGCCAAAAACATTCAGTACTTC. Translating it yields CASRFRRGSQRAKNIQYF.

As regards this clone: Within the sample, other DNA sequences also encode this same CDR3. The DNA for the CDR3 is TGTGCCTTGAATGAGCAGTTCTTC. Residues: CALNEQFF. The V and J genes are TRBV30 and TRBJ2-1, with D unclear. Germline V gives CDR1 GTSNPN, CDR2 SVGIG (reference sequence). Trimming pared 7 bases from V and 7 bases from J, leaving 2 bases between. The CDR3 extends over 8 amino acids.

The genes are TRBV18 and TRBJ2-7; TRBD2 is a possible D gene (6 bases). V dropped 3 bases and J dropped 6 bases, with 18 bases sitting between them. The CDR3 runs to 15 residues. Germline CDR1 KGHSH, CDR2 LQKENI. CDR3 DNA: TGTGCCAGCTCACCCCGGCAGGGAGGATTGGCCGAGCAGTACTTC. Protein sequence: CASSPRQGGLAEQYF.

The CDR3 is CASGSDKSYEQYF. CDR3 nucleotide sequence: TGTGCTAGTGGTTCCGACAAGTCCTACGAGCAGTACTTC. The chain uses TRBV12-5 and TRBJ2-7; D call uncertain. The CDR3 has 13 residues. The V end was cut by 4 bases, the J end by 1 base, with 8 bases between. Germline V gene sequence: CDR1 LGHNT, CDR2 FRNRAP. The variable domain in full, completed from reference TRBV12-5 and TRBJ2-7, reads DARVTQTPRHKVTEMGQEVTMRCQPILGHNTVFWYRQTMMQGLELLAYFRNRAPLDDSGMPKDRFSAEMPDATLATLKIQPSEPRDSAVYFCASGSDKSYEQYFGPGTRLTVT.

The gene calls are TRBV7-6 and TRBJ2-7; D possibly corresponds to TRBD1 (6 bases). Trimming removed 0 bases from V and 2 bases from J, with 14 bases in between. The CDR3 runs to 16 residues. Per the germline V gene, CDR1 is SGHVS and CDR2 is FNYEAQ. The CDR3 sequence: CASSLAPPGQAYEQYF. CDR3 sequence (DNA): TGTGCCAGCAGCTTAGCCCCGCCGGGACAAGCCTACGAGCAGTACTTC.

The gene calls are TRBV10-2 and TRBJ2-7, with no clear D. CDR1 is WSHSY and CDR2 is SAAADI in the germline V gene. V shed 11 bases and J shed 0 bases, with 5 bases lying between them. This CDR3 comprises 10 residues. Written as DNA, the CDR3 is TGCGCCTCAGGCTCCTACGAGCAGTACTTC. Amino acid sequence: CASGSYEQYF.

V and J are TRBV7-6 and TRBJ1-3; 8 nucleotides align to TRBD1. The CDR3 loop spans 17 amino acids. Germline lookup yields CDR1 SGHVS and CDR2 FNYEAQ. V lost 2 bases to trimming and J lost 2 bases; unmatched junction nucleotides: 8. The CDR3 DNA sequence: TGTGCCAGCAGCTTATTGACAGGGGAGGTGACTGGAAACACCATATATTTT. Amino acids: CASSLLTGEVTGNTIYF.